The T cell receptor beta chain described here comes from a study of shared clonotypes between healthy human individuals. About the research overall: There were three CD4 naive, three CD4 memory, two CD8 naive and one CD8 memory plates per donor. Study-level points and caveats: The sharing of about 5% of naive CD4 clonotypes was seen across several donors.

About this clone itself: The antigen is unknown.

Assay runs were performed at deep level. The repertoire was sequenced with immunoSEQ multiplex PCR; TCRdb's copy has only in-frame clones and lacks some. In the table there are roughly 2.6 million clones, roughly nine tenths of which are singletons. V was trimmed by 6 bases and J by 14 bases, leaving 17 bases between them. The CDR3 is made up of 13 amino acids. The germline CDR1 and CDR2 sequences are MNHEY and SVGAGI. The sequence was collected from a man between 18 and 35 years old in good health. V usage is TRBV6-5 and J usage is TRBJ2-6, with D maybe TRBD1 (6 bases). The material sequenced was naive CD4+ T cells sorted from blood. Subset of the sample: CD45RA+ positively selected. As DNA, the CDR3 is TGTGCCAGCAGGCAACAGGGTGGTCGGTTCCTGACTTTC. Translating gives CASRQQGGRFLTF.